These 10 T cell receptor beta chains originate from one sample sequenced in a study of OX40 agonist ivuxolimab in advanced cancers. The method was immunoSEQ multiplex PCR; TCRdb's version includes in-frame clones alone and lacks a portion of them. The table lists tens of thousands of clones, about four fifths of them singletons. Sequences were derived from CD4+ or CD8+ T cells sorted from blood, sampled in a trial of the OX40 agonist ivuxolimab. Every receptor here comes from an adult with an advanced solid tumor such as melanoma, head and neck, liver or kidney cancer.

The gene calls are TRBV27 and TRBJ2-3; the match to TRBD2 covers 10 bases. J was trimmed by 1 base and V by 2 bases; bases with no gene match: 6. This CDR3 is 17 amino acids long. Germline values: CDR1 MNHEY, CDR2 SMNVEV (reference sequence). In DNA form, the CDR3 reads TGTGCCAGCAGTTTACGGCTCCTAGCGGGAGGCACAGATACGCAGTATTTT. It encodes CASSLRLLAGGTDTQYF.

V gene TRBV5-1 combines with J gene TRBJ2-2; 8 positions match TRBD1. Germline V lookup: CDR1 SGHRS, CDR2 YFSETQ. V was pared by 3 bases and J by 3 bases, with 4 bases of the junction left unmatched. CDR3 length: 15 residues. The CDR3 DNA reads as TGCGCCAGCAGCTCCTTGGACAGGGACACCGGGGAGCTGTTTTTT. Its translation: CASSSLDRDTGELFF.

V usage is TRBV28 and J usage is TRBJ1-2; TRBD1 aligns across 7 bases. Per germline, CDR1 MDHEN and CDR2 SYDVKM. J was trimmed by 9 bases and V by 2 bases; bases with no gene match: 9. CDR3 size: 14 residues. CDR3 amino acids: CASSLRRRGESYTF. The CDR3 DNA is TGTGCCAGCAGTTTACGGCGCAGGGGGGAGAGCTACACCTTC.

This clone was detected only once. The genes are TRBV11-1 and TRBJ1-1; the D is unclear. The CDR3 has 15 residues. With 3 bases removed from V and 1 base from J, the gap between germline ends came to 12 bases. In germline, CDR1 is SGHAT, CDR2 FQDESV (reference sequence). The CDR3 DNA sequence: TGTGCCAGCAGCTTTTTCGAGGCGTCGAACACTGAAGCTTTCTTT. This translates into CASSFFEASNTEAFF.

J is TRBJ2-7 and V is TRBV5-4; TRBD2 agrees at 11 bases. Germline CDR1 and CDR2: SGHNT and YYREEE (reference sequence). After removal of 1 base from V and 3 bases from J, the junction contained 9 bases not matched to a gene. The CDR3 is made up of 17 amino acids. CDR3 sequence (DNA): TGTGCCAGCAGCTTGACTAGCGGGAGTGGGGAAGGCTACGAGCAGTACTTC. Translation: CASSLTSGSGEGYEQYF.

The chain links TRBV5-1 to TRBJ2-6; D not certain. Between the trimmed V and J ends, which lost 2 bases and 0 bases, there was a span of 6 bases. The CDR3 spans 15 residues. Germline values: CDR1 SGHRS, CDR2 YFSETQ. DNA of the CDR3: TGCGCCAGCAGCTTACGTGACTCTGGGGCCAACGTCCTGACTTTC. This codes for CASSLRDSGANVLTF.

This clone was observed a single time. CDR3 DNA: TGTGCCAGCAGTGTCCCGGGACAGGGTTCCCACGAGCAGTACTTC. Its protein product is CASSVPGQGSHEQYF. This chain connects TRBV28 to TRBJ2-7; 9 positions agree with TRBD1. The CDR3 consists of 15 residues. Unmatched junction bases numbered 10, after V lost 5 bases and J lost 5 bases. Germline V gene lookup returns CDR1 MDHEN and CDR2 SYDVKM.

This chain joins TRBV19 and TRBJ2-5, with D perhaps TRBD1 or TRBD2 (5 bases each). CDR3 length: 14 residues. Germline loops: CDR1 LNHDA, CDR2 SQIVND (reference sequence). V shed 5 bases and J shed 2 bases, with 12 bases lying between them. CDR3 residues: CASSGGPGQETQYF. In DNA form, the CDR3 reads TGTGCCAGTAGTGGAGGTCCAGGGCAAGAGACCCAGTACTTC.

This rearrangement joins TRBV18 to TRBJ1-6, with TRBD1 as a possible D gene (5 bases). The CDR3 is 15 residues long. Germline CDR1 KGHSH, CDR2 LQKENI. Trimming left V 6 bases short and J 8 bases short, with 17 bases between. The CDR3 sequence: CASSAGREGDSPLHF. The CDR3 coding sequence is TGTGCCAGCTCCGCCGGCAGGGAAGGGGATTCACCCCTCCACTTT.

The CDR3 DNA follows: TGTGCCAGTAGTATTTTAGGGCAACGGGAGACCCAGTACTTC. Amino acid sequence: CASSILGQRETQYF. The chain combines TRBV19 with TRBJ2-5; the D is unclear. The germline V gene has CDR1 LNHDA and CDR2 SQIVND (reference sequence). V dropped 3 bases and J dropped 5 bases, with 13 bases sitting between them. CDR3 length: 14 amino acids.